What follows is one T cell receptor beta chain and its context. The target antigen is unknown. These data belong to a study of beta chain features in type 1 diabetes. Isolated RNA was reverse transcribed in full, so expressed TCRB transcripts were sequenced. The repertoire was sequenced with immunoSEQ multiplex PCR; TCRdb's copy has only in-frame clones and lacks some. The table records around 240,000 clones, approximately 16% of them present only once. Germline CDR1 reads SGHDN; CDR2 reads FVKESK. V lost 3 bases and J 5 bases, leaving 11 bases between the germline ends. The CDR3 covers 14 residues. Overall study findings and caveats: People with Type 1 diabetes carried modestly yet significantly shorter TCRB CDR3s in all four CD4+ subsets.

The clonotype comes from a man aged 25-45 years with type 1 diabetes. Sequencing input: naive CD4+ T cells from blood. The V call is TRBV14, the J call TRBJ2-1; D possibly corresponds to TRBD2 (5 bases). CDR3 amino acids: CASSHGLRNNEQFF. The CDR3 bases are TGTGCCAGCAGCCACGGACTGAGGAACAATGAGCAGTTCTTC.